This TCR beta chain emerged from a study of beta chain features in type 1 diabetes. Study-level background: The study examined around 98,000,000 sorted cells across all samples. Findings and limits, study-wide: PCR might preferentially amplify shorter templates, equally in patients and controls. The question of HLA type influencing TCRB rearrangement was one that remained unresolved here.

This clone appeared a few times. Its antigen is currently unknown. Reverse transcribing all isolated RNA meant expressed TCRB transcripts were sequenced. Assay used: immunoSEQ multiplex PCR; TCRdb lists only in-frame clones, some missing. Among roughly 370,000 clones listed, about 15% were seen once. Sorted CD4+ subsets: naive, central memory, regulatory, stem cell-like memory (CD45RO/CCR7/CD25/CD127/CD95/CD27 panel). Trimming pared 5 bases from V and 1 base from J, leaving 13 bases between. The CDR3 length is 15 residues. Germline V gene lookup returns CDR1 SGHTA and CDR2 FQGNSA. The rearrangement joins TRBV7-2 to TRBJ2-3; the D gene is possibly TRBD2 (5 bases). The clonotype was recovered from a man aged 30 to 39 in good health. What was sequenced was naive CD4+ T cells from blood. The CDR3 here is CASSQLGIGTDTQYF. For the CDR3, the DNA is TGTGCCAGCAGCCAACTAGGAATCGGCACAGATACGCAGTATTTT.